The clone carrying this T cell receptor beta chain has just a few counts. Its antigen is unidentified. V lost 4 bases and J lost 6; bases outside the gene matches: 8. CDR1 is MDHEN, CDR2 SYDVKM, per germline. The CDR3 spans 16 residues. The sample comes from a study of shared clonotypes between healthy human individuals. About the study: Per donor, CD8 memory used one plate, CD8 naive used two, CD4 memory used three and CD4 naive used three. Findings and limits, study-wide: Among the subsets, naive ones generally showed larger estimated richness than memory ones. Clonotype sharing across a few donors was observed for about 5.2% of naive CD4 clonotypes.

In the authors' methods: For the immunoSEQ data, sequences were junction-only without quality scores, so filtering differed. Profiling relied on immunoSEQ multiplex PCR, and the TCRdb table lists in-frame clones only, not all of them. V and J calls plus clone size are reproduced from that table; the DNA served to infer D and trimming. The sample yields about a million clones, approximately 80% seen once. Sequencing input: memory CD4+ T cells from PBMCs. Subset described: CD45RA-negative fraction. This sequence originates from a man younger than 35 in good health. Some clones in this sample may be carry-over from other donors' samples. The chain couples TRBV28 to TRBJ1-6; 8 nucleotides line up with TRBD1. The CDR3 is CASSYWGTGGNSPLHF. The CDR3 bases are TGTGCCAGCAGTTACTGGGGCACAGGGGGTAATTCACCCCTCCACTTT.